This T cell receptor (beta chain) was sequenced in a study of T cell changes during pregnancy in multiple sclerosis. The CDR3 covers 13 residues. V lost 5 bases, J lost 5 bases, and 10 bases lay in between. In germline, CDR1 is SGHNT, CDR2 YENEEA. Sequencing used immunoSEQ multiplex PCR; TCRdb keeps in-frame clones, though not all of them. The table has around 95,000 clones, about 91% seen once. The sample consisted of peripheral blood, taken after pregnancy. The chain combines TRBV11-3 with TRBJ2-1; no firm D call. The receptor comes from a female donor in good health, enrolled as a control in a pregnancy study. The CDR3 region is CASSRRSDNEQFF. CDR3 DNA: TGTGCCAGCAGCCGAAGGAGCGACAATGAGCAGTTCTTC. Drawing the rest from reference TRBV11-3 and TRBJ2-1, the complete variable domain is EAGVVQSPRYKIIEKKQPVAFWCNPISGHNTLYWYLQNLGQGPELLIRYENEEAVDDSQLPKDRFSAERLKGVDSTLKIQPAELGDSAVYLCASSRRSDNEQFFGPGTRLTVL.